The T cell receptor beta chain under discussion was sequenced for a study of Graves' ophthalmopathy and Graves' hyperthyroidism. Using RNA transcripts, the TCR beta CDR3 regions were amplified. HTBI primers were employed in first-round RT-PCR, then a second-round multiplex PCR followed. A single record per CDR3 protein comes from TCRdb applying MiXCR to the multiplex PCR reads. The sample holds under 200,000 distinct CDR3 sequences, over 35% seen once. At least ten counts were recorded for this clonotype. Its antigen is unknown. The germline CDR1 and CDR2 sequences are MNHEY and SVGAGI. The CDR3 runs to 17 residues. After removal of 8 bases from V and 3 bases from J, the junction contained 12 bases not matched to a gene. Study findings and constraints: Detected in blood as well were most expanded thyroid clonotypes with frequency above 0.001.

The receptor comes from a woman in her 40s with Graves' ophthalmopathy. Sequenced: peripheral blood. J is TRBJ1-5 and V is TRBV6-5, with 11 bases aligning to TRBD1. The CDR3 DNA follows: TGTGCCAGCGGACGGGGACAGGGGGGCATCGTCAATCAGCCCCAGCATTTT. It encodes CASGRGQGGIVNQPQHF.